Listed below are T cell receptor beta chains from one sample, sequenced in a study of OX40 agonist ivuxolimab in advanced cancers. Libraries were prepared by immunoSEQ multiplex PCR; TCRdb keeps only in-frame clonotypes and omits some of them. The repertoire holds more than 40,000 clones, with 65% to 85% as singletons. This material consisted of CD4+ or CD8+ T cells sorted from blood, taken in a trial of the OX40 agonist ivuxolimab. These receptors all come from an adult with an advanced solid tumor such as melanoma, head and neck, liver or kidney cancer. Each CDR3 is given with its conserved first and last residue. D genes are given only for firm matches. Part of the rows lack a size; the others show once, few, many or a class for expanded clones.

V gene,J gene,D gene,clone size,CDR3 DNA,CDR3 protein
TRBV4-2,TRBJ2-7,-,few,TGTGCCAGCAGCCAAGATCCGGTTTACGAGCAGTACTTC,CASSQDPVYEQYF
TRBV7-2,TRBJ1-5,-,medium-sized,TGTGCCAGCAGCTTACGGAAGGGCGATCAGCCCCAGCATTTT,CASSLRKGDQPQHF
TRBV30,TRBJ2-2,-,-,TGTGCCTGGAGGGGGGGAAGCGCAGGGAACACCGGGGAGCTGTTTTTT,CAWRGGSAGNTGELFF
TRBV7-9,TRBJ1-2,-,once,TGTGCCAGCAGCTTAGAAATCGCGGTTAACTATGGCTACACCTTC,CASSLEIAVNYGYTF
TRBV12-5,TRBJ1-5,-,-,TGTGCTAGTGGTTTGGTAGCCGGGGGCAGTCAGCCCCAGCATTTT,CASGLVAGGSQPQHF
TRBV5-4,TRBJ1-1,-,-,TGTGCCAGCAGCTTGGGGGGAGGGGGCACTGAAGCTTTCTTT,CASSLGGGGTEAFF
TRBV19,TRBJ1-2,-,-,TGTGCCAGTAGTATTATGTTGTATGATGGCTACACCTTC,CASSIMLYDGYTF
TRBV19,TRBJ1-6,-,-,TGTGCCAGTAGTACCCTGGGACTCCGTAATTCACCCCTCCACTTT,CASSTLGLRNSPLHF
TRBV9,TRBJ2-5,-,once,TGTGCCAGCAGCGTAGGTGGGGCCCAAGAGACCCAGTACTTC,CASSVGGAQETQYF
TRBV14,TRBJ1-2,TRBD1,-,TGTGCCAGCAGCCAAGGGCGGAGACAGGGGCTCTACACCTTC,CASSQGRRQGLYTF
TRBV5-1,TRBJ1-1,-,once,TGCGCCAGCAGCTGGATTTCGAACACTGAAGCTTTCTTT,CASSWISNTEAFF
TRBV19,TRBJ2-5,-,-,TGTGCCAGTAGTATCCCCGCGGAGACCCAGTACTTC,CASSIPAETQYF
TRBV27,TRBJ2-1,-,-,TGTGCCAGCAGTTTGGCAGGGGAGGACGATGAGCAGTTCTTC,CASSLAGEDDEQFF
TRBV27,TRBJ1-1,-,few,TGTGCCAGCAGTCCCCGACAGAAAAACACTGAAGCTTTCTTT,CASSPRQKNTEAFF
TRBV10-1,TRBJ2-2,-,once,TGCGCCAGCAGTAGCCAGTACACCGGGGAGCTGTTTTTT,CASSSQYTGELFF
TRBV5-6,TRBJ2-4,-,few,TGTGCCAGCAGCCCCGGGGGGCAGGAAAACATTCAGTACTTC,CASSPGGQENIQYF
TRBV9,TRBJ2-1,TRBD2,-,TGTGCCAGCAGCGCGGGACTAGCGGGATCCTACAATGAGCAGTTCTTC,CASSAGLAGSYNEQFF
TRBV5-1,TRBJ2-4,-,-,TGCGCCAGCAGTTCGACCCTTAGTTTGGACATTCAGTACTTC,CASSSTLSLDIQYF
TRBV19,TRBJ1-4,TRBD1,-,TGTGCCAGTTGGACAGGGGGCCAAGAAAAACTGTTTTTT,CASWTGGQEKLFF
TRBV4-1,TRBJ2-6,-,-,TGCGCCAGCAGCCAAGATTTAGCCTCTGGGGCCAACGTCCTGACTTTC,CASSQDLASGANVLTF
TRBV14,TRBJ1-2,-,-,TGTGCCAGCAGCTACAGGCAGCAAAGGGGTGGCTACACCTTC,CASSYRQQRGGYTF